These 6 T cell receptor beta chains share one sample of origin, sequenced in a study of blood T cell repertoires in COVID-19. Sequencing was performed with immunoSEQ multiplex PCR; in TCRdb, only in-frame clones are kept and a portion is missing. The sample holds around 190,000 clones, around 90% seen once. The sample taken for sequencing was PBMCs or T cells enriched from blood (not recorded which). The receptors were gathered from a woman in her late teens or twenties who had recovered from COVID-19.

The chain employs TRBV5-4 and TRBJ1-1, with 9 bases fitting TRBD1. J gave up 0 bases and V 0 bases, and 3 bases lay outside the gene matches. The CDR3 extends over 16 amino acids. Germline V CDR1 and CDR2: SGHNT, YYREEE (reference sequence). The CDR3 spells CASSLGGTGMNTEAFF. CDR3 in DNA: TGTGCCAGCAGCTTGGGAGGGACAGGGATGAACACTGAAGCTTTCTTT.

The rearrangement uses TRBV7-9 and TRBJ2-1; D call uncertain. The germline gives CDR1 SEHNR, CDR2 FQNEAQ (reference sequence). The V and J ends lost 5 bases and 7 bases respectively, with 15 bases between them. The CDR3 sequence is 14 residues long. As DNA, the CDR3 is TGTGCCAGCAGCCGCGCCGCTGGGCTGAATGAGCAGTTCTTC. It codes for CASSRAAGLNEQFF.

The chain joins TRBV28 to TRBJ2-2, with 7 bases aligning to TRBD1. After removal of 7 bases from V and 2 bases from J, the junction contained 7 bases not matched to a gene. Germline V gene data show CDR1 as MDHEN and CDR2 as SYDVKM. The CDR3 length is 15 residues. Here the CDR3 DNA reads TGTGCCAGCATCCGCCGGGACAGTAACACCGGGGAGCTGTTTTTT. Its translation: CASIRRDSNTGELFF.

The genes are TRBV24-1 and TRBJ1-3, with no clear D. CDR1 is KGHDR and CDR2 is SFDVKD in the germline V gene. V lost 5 bases, J lost 0 bases, and 13 bases lay in between. The CDR3 spans 16 residues. CDR3 protein: CATSASLPFSGNTIYF. In DNA, the CDR3 is TGTGCCACCAGTGCGAGTCTTCCATTCTCTGGAAACACCATATATTTT.

This clone has just a few counts. This chain connects TRBV5-1 to TRBJ2-2; D ambiguous. There are 14 residues in the CDR3. Trimming left V 1 base short and J 3 bases short, with 7 bases between. Germline lookup yields CDR1 SGHRS and CDR2 YFSETQ. CDR3 sequence (DNA): TGCGCCAGCAGCTTGAGCGAGTACACCGGGGAGCTGTTTTTT. Encoded protein: CASSLSEYTGELFF.

This rearrangement joins TRBV28 to TRBJ1-5, with D hard to call. This CDR3 spans 12 amino acids. V lost 7 bases and J lost 2, with 6 bases in between. CDR1 and CDR2 from the germline V gene are MDHEN and SYDVKM. CDR3 protein: CASMRGNQPQHF. The CDR3 DNA is TGTGCCAGCATGAGGGGCAATCAGCCCCAGCATTTT.